This T cell receptor beta chain was profiled in a study of cytomegalovirus exposure and HLA in healthy donors. In the PCR, 60 Vbeta and 13 Jbeta primers were used. The method was immunoSEQ multiplex PCR; TCRdb's version includes in-frame clones alone and lacks a portion of them. The sample has some 130,000 clones; more than 70% are singletons. The CDR3 runs to 15 residues. After removal of 10 bases from V and 3 bases from J, the junction contained 10 bases not matched to a gene. The germline gives CDR1 SGHVS, CDR2 FQNEAQ. The sample comprised PBMCs. V is TRBV7-8 and J is TRBJ2-1; TRBD2 matches 9 bases. The sequence was obtained from a man between 35 and 55 years old in good health and CMV-seronegative. The CDR3 loop reads CATARPSGVYNEQFF. The CDR3 DNA follows: TGTGCCACCGCAAGGCCTAGCGGGGTCTACAATGAGCAGTTCTTC.